The 10 T cell receptor beta chains below all came from one sample that was sequenced in a study of cytomegalovirus exposure and HLA in healthy donors. Amplification used 60 Vbeta primers and 13 Jbeta primers. Profiling relied on immunoSEQ multiplex PCR, and the TCRdb table lists in-frame clones only, not all of them. The data hold about 170,000 clones, with about 62% observed a single time. The sequenced material came from PBMCs. The receptor set was obtained from a man aged 35 to 55 in good health and CMV-seronegative.

V and J are TRBV19 and TRBJ1-1; D ambiguous. The CDR3 covers 13 residues. The V and J ends lost 5 bases and 1 base respectively, with 8 bases between them. Germline loops: CDR1 LNHDA, CDR2 SQIVND (reference sequence). CDR3 sequence reads: CASSELRNTEAFF. CDR3 DNA: TGTGCCAGTAGTGAGTTGAGGAACACTGAAGCTTTCTTT.

This clone came up a few times. The genes are TRBV6-5 and TRBJ1-1, with 10 bases fitting TRBD1. V trimming: 7 bases; J trimming: 3 bases; junction bases outside the gene matches: 8. This CDR3 is 15 amino acids long. Germline V CDR1 and CDR2: MNHEY, SVGAGI. CDR3 loop: CASTHSGTGDTEAFF. The CDR3, as DNA: TGTGCCAGCACCCATTCAGGGACAGGGGACACTGAAGCTTTCTTT.

This clone was observed once. J is TRBJ2-3 and V is TRBV19, with no clear D. The CDR3 is made up of 10 amino acids. In germline, CDR1 is LNHDA, CDR2 SQIVND (reference sequence). The V end lost 9 bases, the J end lost 5 bases, and 6 bases lay between the germline ends. CDR3 amino acids: CASAGDTQYF. DNA of the CDR3: TGTGCCAGCGCAGGAGATACGCAGTATTTT.

CDR3 sequence: CAWSATGAGNTIYF. The CDR3, as DNA: TGTGCCTGGAGTGCTACAGGGGCTGGAAACACCATATATTTT. The chain joins TRBV30 to TRBJ1-3, with TRBD1 identical over 7 bases. Trimming removed 1 base from V and 2 bases from J; junction bases left unmatched: 2. The CDR3 is made up of 14 amino acids. Germline CDR1 GTSNPN, CDR2 SVGIG (reference sequence).

V is TRBV7-9 and J is TRBJ2-6, with TRBD1 as a possible D gene (6 bases). V dropped 1 base and J dropped 0 bases, with 13 bases sitting between them. Looked up from germline, CDR1 is SEHNR and CDR2 is FQNEAQ (reference sequence). The CDR3 runs to 18 residues. The CDR3 is CASSLERGSYSGANVLTF. CDR3 sequence (DNA): TGTGCCAGCAGCTTAGAGAGGGGGTCCTACTCTGGGGCCAACGTCCTGACTTTC.

There are a few counts of this clone. V usage is TRBV30 and J usage is TRBJ1-2; D might be TRBD1 (5 bases). This CDR3 spans 13 amino acids. V shed 4 bases and J shed 3 bases, with 12 bases lying between them. Germline CDR1 is GTSNPN and CDR2 is SVGIG (reference sequence). CDR3 nucleotide sequence: TGTGCCTGGAACCAGGGTCCCGACTATGGCTACACCTTC. This gives the protein CAWNQGPDYGYTF.

The rearrangement uses TRBV5-1 and TRBJ2-3; possible D gene TRBD1, 5 bases. The germline V gene has CDR1 SGHRS and CDR2 YFSETQ. This CDR3 is 15 amino acids long. V was pared by 4 bases and J by 2 bases, with 14 bases between. The CDR3 DNA is TGCGCCAGCAGCCCAATGACAGCTTCCACAGATACGCAGTATTTT. Amino acid sequence: CASSPMTASTDTQYF.

V is TRBV13 and J is TRBJ2-7; 12 bases line up with TRBD2. Germline CDR1 reads PRHDT; CDR2 reads FYEKMQ (reference sequence). The CDR3 runs 19 residues. V trimming: 5 bases; J trimming: 2 bases; junction bases outside the gene matches: 16. CDR3 coding DNA: TGTGCCAGCAGCCGAATTCCGGGACTAGCGGGTATAGCTGCCTACGAGCAGTACTTC. Protein: CASSRIPGLAGIAAYEQYF.

The chain is built from TRBV5-1 and TRBJ2-3; TRBD2 agrees at 7 bases. Germline V gene sequence: CDR1 SGHRS, CDR2 YFSETQ. The length of the CDR3 is 17 residues. V gave up 0 bases and J gave up 0 bases; unmatched junction bases: 7. CDR3 bases: TGCGCCAGCAGCTTGGAACAAGCGGGGCCGAGCACAGATACGCAGTATTTT. Protein: CASSLEQAGPSTDTQYF.

The rearrangement joins TRBV6-1 to TRBJ2-7, with D perhaps matching TRBD1 (6 bases). Trimming shortened V by 10 bases and J by 1 base, and 20 bases separated the two germline ends. Germline V CDR1 and CDR2: MNHNS, SASEGT. The CDR3 totals 15 residues. The CDR3 spells CATDIGTSHSYEQYF. Written as DNA, the CDR3 is TGTGCCACCGATATCGGGACAAGTCATTCCTACGAGCAGTACTTC.